This T cell receptor beta chain derives from a study of T cell responses to AZD1222 COVID-19 vaccine. Whole-study results and caveats: Spike-wide vaccine-associated CD4 TCRs dominated at 160-218 and 743-854. Spike-specific TCRs gained breadth and depth after people received two AZD1222 doses. Reportedly, nearly half the spike-specific TCRs target unmutated variant regions.

Comments on this clone: The antigen is undetermined.

Sequencing used immunoSEQ multiplex PCR; TCRdb keeps in-frame clones, though not all of them. In the table there are roughly 100,000 clones, approximately 92% of which are singletons. Investigators merged groups given second doses at roughly 4 or roughly 12 weeks. The sequence was obtained from an adult who received the AZD1222 COVID-19 vaccine. The material was peripheral blood, obtained 28 days after the second AZD1222 dose.

CDR3 nucleotide sequence: TGTGCCAGCAGCTTTGGCCCCAGCACAACTAATGAAAAACTGTTTTTT. This encodes CASSFGPSTTNEKLFF. This chain joins TRBV5-5 and TRBJ1-4; D gene unclear. Germline assignment: CDR1 SGHKS and CDR2 YYEKEE (reference sequence). V was shortened by 2 bases and J by 0 bases, with 11 bases between the two germline ends. CDR3 length: 16 amino acids.